This T cell receptor beta chain was retrieved from a study of blood T cell repertoires in COVID-19. Study at large: PBMCs, B-cell-depleted T cells, or T cells provided the cDNA or gDNA that made up the material.

During active infection, Seattle patients enrolled and were then monitored through disease. Trimming cost V 1 base and J 2 bases, with 12 bases left between them. Germline values: CDR1 SEHNR, CDR2 FQNEAQ (reference sequence). This CDR3 is 16 amino acids long. Source study methods: It was from reference gene primer amplification that nucleated cell counts were estimated. Sequencing was performed with immunoSEQ multiplex PCR; in TCRdb, only in-frame clones are kept and a portion is missing. V and J calls and clone size are copied from that table; D and trimming were computed from the DNA. Among about 50,000 clones listed, 75% to 90% were seen once.

J is TRBJ2-1 and V is TRBV7-9; D is perhaps TRBD2 (5 bases). The sample was peripheral blood. The receptor comes from a woman at least 80 years old with COVID-19, enrolled during active disease. For the CDR3, the DNA is TGTGCCAGCAGCTTAGTGGGGAGCTCCCCCTACAATGAGCAGTTCTTC. This encodes CASSLVGSSPYNEQFF.